The clone carrying this T cell receptor (beta chain) was detected once. Its matching antigen is unknown. Method: immunoSEQ multiplex PCR; TCRdb's copy keeps in-frame clones and lacks some. The sample records around 68,000 clones, more than 70% being singletons. This sample is part of a study of identifying expanded T cells in peripheral blood. Overall study findings and caveats: Variance in clone template counts between approximately 2-week samples significantly increased with total template count across all healthy donors.

The germline V gene has CDR1 MDHEN and CDR2 SYDVKM. The CDR3 is 14 residues long. V was pared by 2 bases and J by 7 bases, with 12 bases between. This sequence originates from a person aged 18-69 years in good health. The J gene is TRBJ1-5, the V gene TRBV28; D gene ambiguous. Sequenced material: blood. The CDR3: CASSLGWSGQPQHF. CDR3 bases: TGTGCCAGCAGTTTAGGCTGGAGTGGACAGCCCCAGCATTTT.